Here is one T cell receptor (beta chain) with its context. This clone was picked up a small number of times. The antigen this receptor binds is unknown. Per-base quality was not reported, and no clone a single base away is much larger than it. This record comes from a study of beta chain features in type 1 diabetes (dated by TCRdb to between 2018 and 2020). About the full investigation: Patients and healthy donors did not differ in mean age, gender distribution, total cell number or subset yield. A total of roughly 100 million sorted cells were examined across all samples, and a strong correlation was observed between cell number per subset and RNA yield. Regulatory and stem cell-like memory subsets were isolated from only 8 patients and roughly eight healthy donors, whereas naive and central memory subsets came from all 30 or so donors. The study compared the TCRB repertoires of sorted circulating CD4+ T cell subsets in recently diagnosed type 1 diabetes patients with those in matched healthy donors.

The germline V gene gives CDR1 as SGHVS and CDR2 as FNYEAQ. There are 13 amino acids in the CDR3, from cysteine to phenylalanine inclusive. CDR3 DNA is the only sequence kept; it has 39 bases, read in frame from the first base. Ends trimmed: V by 5 bases, J by 6 bases; bases unmatched to a gene: 4. Each donor gave one peripheral blood draw, roughly 0.11 L on average, collected into heparinised tubes. A BD FACSAria II and a panel including CD45RO, CCR7, CD25, CD127, CD95 and CD27 were used to sort naive, central memory, regulatory and stem cell-like memory CD4+ T cells. Purity was above 95% for every sorted population. PBMCs were isolated immediately by Lymphoprep density gradient centrifugation and stained directly without culture. To minimize batch effects, samples were stained and sorted in pairs, one healthy donor with one patient per experiment. Paper-wide results and their limitations: A moderate but significant shortening of TCRB CDR3 length was observed in type 1 diabetes patients in all four CD4+ subsets. PCR might favor shorter templates, but patient and control samples were amplified and corrected together, so any skew would affect both groups equally. At VDJ recombination sites, patients with type 1 diabetes made fewer insertions and deleted more nucleotides, a pattern implying thymic rearrangement abnormalities. The naive, central memory and regulatory TCRB repertoires appeared to resemble one another more closely among patients than among healthy donors. Because the HLA sub-analyses included only small numbers of individuals, any influence of HLA type on TCRB rearrangement was left unresolved. Because cDNA rather than genomic DNA was sequenced, highly expressing activated cells could have been over-represented, although no difference in activation and CD3 levels was found between groups.

The entire isolated RNA was reverse transcribed using the High Capacity cDNA Reverse Transcription Kit, and thus expressed TCRB transcripts were sequenced. Deep immunoSEQ sequencing was performed on naive, central memory and regulatory T cell samples, with an average of roughly 3.6 million total reads per sample. After sorted cells were lysed in RLT buffer, RNA was extracted with DNase-treated RNeasy Micro or Mini kits, with the choice depending on cell number. Each cell subset was processed separately to prevent cross-contamination, with patient and healthy donor samples processed together. The immunoSEQ multiplex PCR was used to amplify TCRB sequences from cDNA, generating 87-bp fragments that spanned the CDR3 region. The amplicons were sequenced using the Illumina HiSeq platform. The paper's processing steps were these. PCR bias was computationally corrected using synthetic template baselines, reads within Hamming distance 2 were collapsed, and singletons that could not be merged were discarded. Reads were aligned against IMGT so that V, D and J genes, CDR3 length and insertions or deletions at six rearrangement sites could be assigned. Clonotype counts were normalized to sorted cell number within each subset before computing true diversity and Gini coefficients with the tcR R package. The overlap coefficient, calculated on TCRB nucleotide sequences, was used to quantify repertoire sharing. The table was pulled from immuneACCESS by TCRdb, which kept in-frame rearrangements only. Such tables lose some clones; where checked, under half of the loss comes from unresolved V genes, and the rest has no known cause. V, J and clone size were drawn from that table, and D and trimming were deduced from the DNA. For this sample there are around 300,000 clones; under 8.5% appear just once. Approximately 0.99% of the sample rests with the top ten.

Sequenced: central memory CD4+ T cells from blood. This TCR came from a woman between 18 and 29 years old in good health. The chain uses TRBV7-6 and TRBJ2-4; TRBD1 lines up with 7 middle nucleotides. CDR3 reads: CASSGWDRNIQYF. Read as DNA, the sequence is TGTGCCAGCAGCGGCTGGGACAGAAACATTCAGTACTTC.